This T cell receptor beta chain was identified in a study of shared T cell receptors in the human thymus. Germline CDR1 MNHEY, CDR2 SMNVEV (reference sequence). V shed 6 bases, J shed 5 bases, and the junction held 10 bases outside the gene matches. The CDR3 has 14 residues. The assay was immunoSEQ multiplex PCR, and TCRdb's table has in-frame clones only and misses some. The data hold over 450,000 clones, with around three quarters observed a single time. The same data also contributed to another study, on human thymus T cells. That paper adds: Donation came from healthy Finnish infants having corrective surgery for congenital heart defects. Thymus was obtained from resections taken during corrective heart surgery. Apparent bias marked the V and J gene usage of thymic and blood repertoires. In unrelated individuals, thymic repertoires overlapped highly, according to related research.

The sequenced sample consisted of thymocytes. This TCR was sampled from a boy under three years old with a congenital heart defect. The V gene is TRBV27, the J gene TRBJ2-7, with 7 bases lining up with TRBD2. CDR3 in DNA: TGTGCCAGCAGAGATCGCGGGAGTACTCACGAGCAGTACTTC. It yields the protein CASRDRGSTHEQYF.